There are a few counts of the clone carrying this TCR beta chain. The antigen is not known. The investigators amplified TCR beta CDR3 regions from RNA transcripts. HTBI primers were used for first-round RT-PCR of the TCR CDR3. Each CDR3 protein gets one entry after TCRdb re-called the multiplex PCR reads with MiXCR. The table has about 400,000 distinct CDR3 sequences, about 15% seen once. Germline CDR1 SGDLS, CDR2 YYNGEE. V lost 3 bases to trimming and J lost 6 bases, with 24 bases between them. This CDR3 has 18 residues. The entry originates in a study of T cells in Graves' hyperthyroidism and ophthalmopathy. Study-wide points: Researchers found most expanded thyroid clonotypes above 0.001 in blood as well.

Patients were aged 18 to 65, had disease duration under 2 months, and had newly diagnosed hyperthyroidism. The sample taken for sequencing was blood. The TCR comes from a woman between 18 and 30 years old with Graves' hyperthyroidism. This chain uses TRBV9 with TRBJ2-2; TRBD1 or TRBD2 may be the D gene (6 bases each). The CDR3 coding sequence is TGTGCCAGCAGCGAAGGAGGGTGGCAGGGGAATTCGGCCGGGGAGCTGTTTTTT. Translation gives CASSEGGWQGNSAGELFF.